A single sample is the source of the 18 T cell receptor beta chains below, sequenced in a study of T cells in pancreatic ductal adenocarcinoma. Produced via immunoSEQ multiplex PCR; TCRdb's table is partial and in-frame only. This sample carries about 98,000 clones, about 95% of them seen once, and the ten largest clones take less than 4%. The selected patients with pancreatic ductal adenocarcinoma had surgery but no neoadjuvant therapy. The sequenced sample was PBMCs. The receptors originated from a human donor with pancreatic ductal adenocarcinoma.

The rearrangement joins TRBV18 to TRBJ2-1; the D gene is possibly TRBD2 (7 bases). The CDR3 is 16 residues long. V dropped 2 bases and J dropped 3 bases, with 14 bases sitting between them. The V gene's germline CDR1 is KGHSH and CDR2 LQKENI. CDR3 protein: CASSPAGAAFYNEQFF. The DNA of the CDR3 is TGTGCCAGCTCACCAGCGGGGGCCGCCTTCTACAATGAGCAGTTCTTC.

The rearrangement uses TRBV10-1 and TRBJ2-7; D not resolved. CDR1 is WNHNN, CDR2 SYGVQD, per germline (reference sequence). The CDR3 is 11 residues long. V lost 5 bases to trimming and J lost 2 bases, with 4 bases between them. In DNA, the CDR3 is TGCGCCAGCAGTCCCACCTACGAGCAGTACTTC. It codes for CASSPTYEQYF.

The chain uses TRBV4-2 and TRBJ1-1, with 7 bases aligning to TRBD1. V shed 3 bases and J 11 bases; nucleotides not matched to a gene: 9. CDR1 and CDR2 from the germline V gene are LGHNA and YNFKEQ. The CDR3 spans 13 residues. CDR3 sequence (DNA): TGTGCCAGCAGCCACAATACAGGGGAGGCTGCTTTCTTT. Residues: CASSHNTGEAAFF.

The chain joins TRBV9 to TRBJ1-1; the D gene is possibly TRBD1 (5 bases). V shed 9 bases and J shed 2 bases, with 14 bases lying between them. The CDR3 spans 13 residues. The germline V gene has CDR1 SGDLS and CDR2 YYNGEE. The CDR3 DNA sequence: TGTGCCACGGGTGCAGGGCTTAACACTGAAGCTTTCTTT. Amino acid sequence: CATGAGLNTEAFF.

This CDR3 reads CASSLIGADNEQFF. DNA for the CDR3: TGTGCCAGCAGCTTGATTGGGGCCGACAATGAGCAGTTCTTC. The V call is TRBV5-4, the J call TRBJ2-1, with D tentatively TRBD1 (5 bases). The CDR3 has 14 amino acids. Germline CDR1 reads SGHNT; CDR2 reads YYREEE (reference sequence). V lost 1 base, J lost 5 bases, and 10 bases lay in between.

The chain combines TRBV21-1 with TRBJ2-7; TRBD1 was called by the table and not checked on the DNA. TRBV21-1 is reported as a pseudogene. CDR3 length equals 13 residues. Here the CDR3 DNA reads TGTGCCAGCAGACCTGGGACACACTACGAGCAGTACTTC. The encoded protein is CASRPGTHYEQYF.

This clone showed up just once. The J gene is TRBJ1-1, the V gene TRBV5-1; no definite D call. The CDR3 length is 14 residues. Germline loops: CDR1 SGHRS, CDR2 YFSETQ. Trimming removed 1 base at V and 7 bases at J, with 14 bases between. Here the CDR3 DNA reads TGCGCCAGCAGCTTGACGATCTACGGGAGTGAAGCTTTCTTT. Amino acid sequence: CASSLTIYGSEAFF. Drawing the rest from reference TRBV5-1 and TRBJ1-1, the complete variable domain is KAGVTQTPRYLIKTRGQQVTLSCSPISGHRSVSWYQQTPGQGLQFLFEYFSETQRNKGNFPGRFSGRQFSNSRSEMNVSTLELGDSALYLCASSLTIYGSEAFFGQGTRLTVV.

The V gene is TRBV18, the J gene TRBJ2-5, with D maybe TRBD2 (6 bases). Trimming stripped 0 bases from V and 6 bases from J, with 11 bases between. The length of the CDR3 is 14 residues. The germline V gene has CDR1 KGHSH and CDR2 LQKENI. CDR3 in DNA: TGTGCCAGCTCACCACCGGTCGGGAGCAAGACCCAGTACTTC. This encodes CASSPPVGSKTQYF.

The J gene is TRBJ2-7, the V gene TRBV18; 10 bases fit TRBD1. V shed 3 bases and J 4 bases; nucleotides not matched to a gene: 3. The germline V gene encodes CDR1 KGHSH and CDR2 LQKENI. The CDR3 loop spans 14 amino acids. CDR3 protein: CASSPRQGAYEQYF. CDR3 DNA: TGTGCCAGCTCACCCCGACAGGGGGCGTACGAGCAGTACTTC.

CDR3 bases: TGTGCCTGGAGGACAGGGTCGTCGGAGACCCAGTACTTC. This translates into CAWRTGSSETQYF. The chain employs TRBV30 and TRBJ2-5; TRBD1 matches 7 bases. This CDR3 comprises 13 residues. Trimming cost V 3 bases and J 5 bases; bases outside gene matches: 6. Looked up from germline, CDR1 is GTSNPN and CDR2 is SVGIG (reference sequence). Full variable domain (missing parts from reference TRBV30 and TRBJ2-5): SQTIHQWPATLVQPVGSPLSLECTVEGTSNPNLYWYRQAAGRGLQLLFYSVGIGQISSEVPQNLSASRPQDRQFILSSKKLLLSDSGFYLCAWRTGSSETQYFGPGTRLLVL.

The V gene is TRBV9, the J gene TRBJ2-1, with TRBD2 matching over 10 bases. The CDR3 spans 16 residues. V lost 3 bases and J lost 5; bases outside the gene matches: 8. Germline CDR1 and CDR2: SGDLS and YYNGEE. CDR3 in amino acids: CASSEPSGSRDNEQFF. The CDR3 nucleotides read TGTGCCAGCAGCGAACCTAGCGGGAGTCGGGACAATGAGCAGTTCTTC.

CDR3 sequence (DNA): TGTGCCAGCAGCCCTTCGCAGCCAACGGCGGACATTCAGTACTTC. This translates into CASSPSQPTADIQYF. The V call is TRBV7-2, the J call TRBJ2-4; D uncertain. Trimming removed 5 bases at V and 8 bases at J, with 19 bases between. Germline V CDR1 and CDR2: SGHTA, FQGNSA. The CDR3 has 15 amino acids.

The chain has TRBV5-1 and TRBJ2-3; D possibly corresponds to TRBD1 (5 bases). There are 14 residues in the CDR3. The V gene lost 4 bases and the J gene lost 2 bases, with 11 bases spanning the gap. Germline CDR1 SGHRS, CDR2 YFSETQ. Here the CDR3 DNA reads TGCGCCAGCAGCCCCGGACAAGACACAGATACGCAGTATTTT. Translating it yields CASSPGQDTDTQYF.

The chain couples TRBV10-3 to TRBJ1-2; 7 positions match TRBD1. V was clipped by 11 bases and J by 6 bases; unmatched bases: 9. CDR1 is ENHRY, CDR2 SYGVKD, per germline. The CDR3 spans 12 residues. The CDR3 DNA is TGTGCCGCGGAGGGGGCAGTGAATGGCTACACCTTC. Its translation: CAAEGAVNGYTF.

V usage is TRBV19 and J usage is TRBJ2-1, with TRBD2 identical over 7 bases. V lost 5 bases and J lost 16; bases outside the gene matches: 14. Germline V gives CDR1 LNHDA, CDR2 SQIVND (reference sequence). The CDR3 spans 13 residues. CDR3: CASSQPSGASHFF. Here the CDR3 DNA reads TGTGCCAGTAGTCAGCCCAGCGGGGCGTCTCACTTCTTC.

The chain uses TRBV28 and TRBJ2-7; D is ambiguous. V shed 8 bases and J shed 1 base, with 12 bases lying between them. Germline V gene data show CDR1 as MDHEN and CDR2 as SYDVKM. The CDR3 contains 13 residues. In nucleotides, the CDR3 is TGTGCCAGCTCAGGTAGATTGTCCTACGAGCAGTACTTC. This codes for CASSGRLSYEQYF.

This chain connects TRBV7-9 to TRBJ1-5; D is uncertain. Trimming took off 5 bases at V and 0 bases at J, with 14 bases between the two ends. The CDR3 has 16 residues. Germline V CDR1 and CDR2: SEHNR, FQNEAQ (reference sequence). The DNA for the CDR3 is TGTGCCAGCAGCCCCCCGGGAGGAGCTAGCAATCAGCCCCAGCATTTT. Amino acids: CASSPPGGASNQPQHF.

Details on this clone: One end of the junction is discordant with germline, which a read error may explain. This chain joins TRBV7-7 and TRBJ2-5; TRBD1 might be the D (5 bases). The CDR3 has 14 residues. CDR1 and CDR2 from the germline V gene are SSHAT and FNYEAQ (reference sequence). As DNA, the CDR3 is TGTGCTAGCAGCTTAGGGGCGTCACAAGAGACCCAGTACTTC. It translates to CASSLGASQETQYF.